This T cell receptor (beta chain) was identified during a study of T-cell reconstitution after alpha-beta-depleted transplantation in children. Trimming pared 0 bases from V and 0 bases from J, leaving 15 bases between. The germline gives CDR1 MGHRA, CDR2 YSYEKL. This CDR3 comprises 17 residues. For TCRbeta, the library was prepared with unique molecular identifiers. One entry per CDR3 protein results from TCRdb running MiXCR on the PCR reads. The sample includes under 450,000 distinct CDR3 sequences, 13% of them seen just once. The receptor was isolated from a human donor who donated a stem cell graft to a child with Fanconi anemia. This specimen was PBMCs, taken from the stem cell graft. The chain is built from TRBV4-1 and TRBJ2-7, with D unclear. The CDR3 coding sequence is TGCGCCAGCAGCCAAGAGGCACAAAGGCAGCTCTCCTACGAGCAGTACTTC. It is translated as CASSQEAQRQLSYEQYF.